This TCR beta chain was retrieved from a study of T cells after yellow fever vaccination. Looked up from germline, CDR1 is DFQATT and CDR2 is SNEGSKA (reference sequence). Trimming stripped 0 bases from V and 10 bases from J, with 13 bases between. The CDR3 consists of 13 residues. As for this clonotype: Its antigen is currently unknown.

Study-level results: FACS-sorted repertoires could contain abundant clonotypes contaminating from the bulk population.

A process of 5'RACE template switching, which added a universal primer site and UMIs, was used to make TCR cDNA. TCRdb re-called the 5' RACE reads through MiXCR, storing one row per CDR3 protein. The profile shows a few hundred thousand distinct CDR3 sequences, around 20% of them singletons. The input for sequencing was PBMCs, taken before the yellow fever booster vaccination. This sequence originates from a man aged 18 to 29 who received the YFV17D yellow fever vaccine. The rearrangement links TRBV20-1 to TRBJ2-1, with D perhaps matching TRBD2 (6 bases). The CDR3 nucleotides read TGCAGTGCTAGAGATCGGCTAGCGAACGAGCAGTTCTTC. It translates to CSARDRLANEQFF.